This T cell receptor (beta chain) was found in a study of shared clonotypes between healthy human individuals. Whole-study results and caveats: Generation of non-shared clonotypes was less probable than generation of clonotypes shared by all four donors. Blood was the only sampled material, and tissue repertoires likely differ. The study drew on few donors, limiting represented genetic and exposure-history diversity.

Running of the assay took place at deep level. The repertoire was sequenced with immunoSEQ multiplex PCR; TCRdb's copy has only in-frame clones and lacks some. Of fewer than 1 million clones in the sample, 96% were seen once. As defined, naive CD8 cells were CD45RO-negative and positively selected for CCR7, with terminally differentiated effector memory CD45RA+ cells excluded. The CDR3 is 15 amino acids. V was trimmed by 10 bases and J by 3 bases, leaving 22 bases between them. Germline assignment: CDR1 MDHEN and CDR2 SYDVKM. A remark on this clone: Its antigen remains unknown.

The receptor comes from a man younger than 40 in good health. The V call is TRBV28, the J call TRBJ2-7; possibly TRBD2 for D (5 bases). The sample comprised naive CD8+ T cells sorted from blood. CDR3 coding DNA: TGTGCCACCATTACACCCCGAGGGCCTCACTACGAGCAGTACTTC. It encodes CATITPRGPHYEQYF.